A single sample is the source of the 11 T cell receptor beta chains below, sequenced in a study of OX40 agonist ivuxolimab in advanced cancers. Method: immunoSEQ multiplex PCR; TCRdb's copy keeps in-frame clones and lacks some. The table has 60,000 to 75,000 clones, around 93% seen once; the top ten hold around 1%. Here the sequenced sample was CD4+ or CD8+ T cells sorted from blood, taken in a trial of the OX40 agonist ivuxolimab. Source of these receptors: an adult with an advanced solid tumor such as melanoma, head and neck, liver or kidney cancer.

The chain combines TRBV6-5 with TRBJ1-1; 7 bases fit TRBD1. V was pared by 4 bases and J by 4 bases, with 3 bases of the junction left unmatched. The germline gives CDR1 MNHEY, CDR2 SVGAGI. The CDR3 consists of 13 residues. The CDR3 sequence: CASSSYRGTEAFF. DNA for the CDR3: TGTGCCAGCAGTTCATACAGGGGCACTGAAGCTTTCTTT.

This chain uses TRBV2 with TRBJ2-5; D might be TRBD1 (6 bases). The germline V gene has CDR1 SNHLY and CDR2 FYNNEI. The CDR3 covers 13 residues. V lost 5 bases to trimming and J lost 2 bases, with 9 bases between them. Here the CDR3 DNA reads TGTGCCAGCAGTTCGGACAGACAAGAGACCCAGTACTTC. Its protein is CASSSDRQETQYF.

The chain links TRBV11-2 to TRBJ2-1; 10 bases line up with TRBD2. The trim removed 4 bases at V and 5 bases at J, leaving 5 bases unmatched. CDR3 length: 15 amino acids. Germline-derived CDR1 and CDR2 are SGHAT and FQNNGV. CDR3: CASSSRTSGHNEQFF. Here the CDR3 DNA reads TGTGCCAGCAGCTCCCGGACTAGCGGTCACAATGAGCAGTTCTTC.

This clone was observed once. V is TRBV2 and J is TRBJ1-4; D is unresolved. Germline lookup yields CDR1 SNHLY and CDR2 FYNNEI. The CDR3 contains 14 residues. V lost 4 bases and J 10 bases, leaving 16 bases between the germline ends. The CDR3 DNA is TGTGCCAGCAGTGCCTTGGCTAGAGGCGGAAAACTGTTTTTT. This gives the protein CASSALARGGKLFF.

The chain employs TRBV10-3 and TRBJ2-7, with D unclear. The CDR3 contains 14 residues. Germline CDR1 is ENHRY and CDR2 is SYGVKD. The V gene lost 4 bases and the J gene lost 0 bases, with 10 bases spanning the gap. Written as DNA, the CDR3 is TGTGCCATCAGTGGCCCTTCGGTCTCCTACGAGCAGTACTTC. It codes for CAISGPSVSYEQYF.

The chain couples TRBV29-1 to TRBJ2-2; 9 bases are shared with TRBD1. Losses at the gene ends were 4 bases for V and 3 bases for J; bases not matched to a gene: 3. The CDR3 is 14 residues long. CDR1 and CDR2 (germline): SQVTM, ANQGSEA. CDR3 nucleotide sequence: TGCAGCGTTGGAAGACAGGGGGACACCGGGGAGCTGTTTTTT. Amino acid sequence: CSVGRQGDTGELFF.

There are a few counts of this clone. The V call is TRBV5-4, the J call TRBJ2-7; TRBD2 aligns across 8 bases. The CDR3 runs 15 residues. In germline, CDR1 is SGHNT, CDR2 YYREEE (reference sequence). V shed 4 bases, J shed 6 bases, and the junction held 12 bases outside the gene matches. The CDR3, as DNA: TGTGCCAGCAGCCCACCGGGAGCGGGGGAGGGCGAGCAGTACTTC. Translated, it gives CASSPPGAGEGEQYF.

The chain links TRBV27 to TRBJ2-3, with D perhaps being TRBD1 or TRBD2 (5 bases each). Germline CDR1 reads MNHEY; CDR2 reads SMNVEV (reference sequence). There are 17 residues in the CDR3. V dropped 0 bases and J dropped 4 bases, with 17 bases sitting between them. The CDR3 nucleotides are TGTGCCAGCAGTTTATCGGGGTTTTCGAGGGGATCAGATACGCAGTATTTT. It yields the protein CASSLSGFSRGSDTQYF.

The CDR3 reads CASSLNTGAEQPQHF. DNA of the CDR3: TGTGCCAGCAGCCTCAACACTGGGGCTGAGCAGCCCCAGCATTTT. The chain combines TRBV2 with TRBJ1-5; D possibly corresponds to TRBD1 (5 bases). Trimming shortened V by 6 bases and J by 7 bases, and 19 bases separated the two germline ends. This CDR3 spans 15 amino acids. Germline CDR1 is SNHLY and CDR2 is FYNNEI. The variable domain in full, with the rest retrieved from reference TRBV2 and TRBJ1-5, is EPEVTQTPSHQVTQMGQEVILRCVPISNHLYFYWYRQILGQKVEFLVSFYNNEISEKSEIFDDQFSVERPDGSNFTLKIRSTKLEDSAMYFCASSLNTGAEQPQHFGDGTRLSIL.

The V call is TRBV21-1, the J call TRBJ2-3; TRBD1 was called by the table and not checked on the DNA. TRBV21-1 is recorded as a pseudogene. The CDR3 length is 13 residues. The CDR3: CASPDRCTDTQYF. For the CDR3, the DNA is TGTGCCAGCCCGGACAGATGCACAGATACGCAGTATTTT.

V gene TRBV19 combines with J gene TRBJ2-1; D might be TRBD1 (7 bases). With 7 bases removed from V and 0 bases from J, the gap between germline ends came to 13 bases. The germline V gene encodes CDR1 LNHDA and CDR2 SQIVND (reference sequence). This CDR3 has 15 amino acids. The CDR3 loop reads CASTQQGGSYNEQFF. DNA of the CDR3: TGTGCCAGTACCCAGCAGGGGGGCTCCTACAATGAGCAGTTCTTC. The full variable domain, completed using reference TRBV19 and TRBJ2-1, is DGGITQSPKYLFRKEGQNVTLSCEQNLNHDAMYWYRQDPGQGLRLIYYSQIVNDFQKGDIAEGYSVSREKKESFPLTVTSAQKNPTAFYLCASTQQGGSYNEQFFGPGTRLTVL.